Sequencing of this T cell receptor (beta chain) was carried out in a study of Ad26.COV2.S vaccination and SARS-CoV-2 variants. About the research overall: The vaccine Ad26.COV2.S was put into the muscle once, or twice with 56 days between. Study-level findings and limits: Participants given vaccine showed non-spike TCR breadth similar to that of placebo recipients.

The treatment here: around 19 received Ad26.COV2.S at low or high dose, single or two shots; about 5 received placebo; per-sample allocation not given. On day 63 after the first injection, vaccine and placebo recipients gave samples. From germline, CDR1 is SGHDT and CDR2 YYEEEE. V was shortened by 2 bases and J by 3 bases, with 14 bases between the two germline ends. This CDR3 spans 15 amino acids. About this clone itself: Its antigen remains unknown.

Measured with immunoSEQ multiplex PCR; TCRdb has only the in-frame clones, and not every one. The sample holds 350,000 to 400,000 clones, 80% to 90% seen once. This clonotype was obtained from a person between 18 and 60 years old who received the Ad26.COV2.S COVID-19 vaccine or a placebo. The starting material was peripheral blood, obtained in a trial of Ad26.COV2.S vaccine versus placebo. V and J are TRBV5-6 and TRBJ1-1, with no clear D. CDR3 sequence reads: CASSLGGSTHTEAFF. The CDR3 DNA is TGTGCCAGCAGCTTAGGTGGCAGTACCCACACTGAAGCTTTCTTT.